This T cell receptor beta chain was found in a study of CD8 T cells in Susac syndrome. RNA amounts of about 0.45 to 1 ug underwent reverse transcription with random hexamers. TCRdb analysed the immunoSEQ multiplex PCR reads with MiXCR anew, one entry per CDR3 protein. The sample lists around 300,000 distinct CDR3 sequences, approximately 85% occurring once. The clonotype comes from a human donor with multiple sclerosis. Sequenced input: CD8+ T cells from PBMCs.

The CDR3 spells CASSLQGTLNIQYF. The CDR3 nucleotides are TGTGCCAGTAGTTTACAGGGGACCTTAAACATTCAGTACTTC. The chain links TRBV19 to TRBJ2-4, with TRBD1 identical over 7 bases. The CDR3 has 14 residues. With V trimmed by 5 bases and J by 6 bases, 7 bases remained unmatched. Germline CDR1 is LNHDA and CDR2 is SQIVND (reference sequence).